Listed below are T cell receptor beta chains from one sample, sequenced in a study of OX40 agonist ivuxolimab in advanced cancers. Clones were sequenced by immunoSEQ multiplex PCR, and TCRdb holds only the in-frame ones, with some missing. The sample holds 98,000 or so clones, more than 85% seen once. The source material was CD4+ or CD8+ T cells sorted from blood, sampled in a trial of the OX40 agonist ivuxolimab. These receptors were collected from an adult with an advanced solid tumor such as melanoma, head and neck, liver or kidney cancer. The conserved cysteine and the conserved F or W are not part of the CDR3 here. D genes are given only for firm matches. Size tells how often a clone was seen (once, few, many) or the class of an expanded clone, and some rows leave it out.

abundance: -; j_gene: TRBJ2-5; d_gene: -; v_gene: TRBV5-1; CDR3aa: ASSLAGSRGETQY
abundance: once; j_gene: TRBJ1-1; d_gene: -; v_gene: TRBV7-9; CDR3aa: ASSGQMGMNTEAF
abundance: -; j_gene: TRBJ1-5; d_gene: -; v_gene: TRBV28; CDR3aa: ASSSFPLRQPQH
abundance: few; j_gene: TRBJ2-5; d_gene: TRBD1; v_gene: TRBV5-1; CDR3aa: ASSLRDSSETQY
abundance: -; j_gene: TRBJ2-5; d_gene: -; v_gene: TRBV7-8; CDR3aa: ASSLWGSQETQY
abundance: -; j_gene: TRBJ2-5; d_gene: -; v_gene: TRBV14; CDR3aa: ASSQGIETQY
abundance: -; j_gene: TRBJ2-2; d_gene: TRBD2; v_gene: TRBV4-1; CDR3aa: ASSQDRGLAGTDTGELF
abundance: once; j_gene: TRBJ1-6; d_gene: -; v_gene: TRBV30; CDR3aa: AWSEGTRGPLH
abundance: -; j_gene: TRBJ2-5; d_gene: -; v_gene: TRBV6-5; CDR3aa: ASSYSASKTQY
abundance: -; j_gene: TRBJ1-5; d_gene: TRBD1; v_gene: TRBV7-8; CDR3aa: ASSESGTGRRGSQPQH
abundance: -; j_gene: TRBJ2-2; d_gene: -; v_gene: TRBV28; CDR3aa: ASSLAGRLGELF
abundance: -; j_gene: TRBJ2-1; d_gene: -; v_gene: TRBV7-3; CDR3aa: ASSLGTLSNEQF
abundance: -; j_gene: -; d_gene: TRBD2; v_gene: TRBV6-5; CDR3aa: ASSYVTSGRHEQY
abundance: -; j_gene: TRBJ2-2; d_gene: TRBD2; v_gene: TRBV19; CDR3aa: ASSRLAGGKRTGELF
abundance: -; j_gene: TRBJ2-5; d_gene: -; v_gene: TRBV28; CDR3aa: ASSSPWQGKETQY
abundance: -; j_gene: TRBJ2-7; d_gene: -; v_gene: TRBV28; CDR3aa: ASYRGGSSYEQY
abundance: -; j_gene: TRBJ2-5; d_gene: -; v_gene: TRBV6-1; CDR3aa: ASSEAHGVETQY
abundance: -; j_gene: TRBJ2-5; d_gene: -; v_gene: TRBV20-1; CDR3aa: SAVPQETQY
abundance: -; j_gene: TRBJ2-3; d_gene: -; v_gene: TRBV7-9; CDR3aa: ASSLGTTRSTDTQY
abundance: medium-sized; j_gene: TRBJ1-2; d_gene: -; v_gene: TRBV28; CDR3aa: ASSLEAGRGYT
abundance: -; j_gene: TRBJ2-7; d_gene: -; v_gene: TRBV27; CDR3aa: ASSMQGGGIYEQY
abundance: -; j_gene: TRBJ2-3; d_gene: TRBD2; v_gene: TRBV19; CDR3aa: ASLAGGTDTQY
abundance: -; j_gene: TRBJ2-5; d_gene: -; v_gene: TRBV11-2; CDR3aa: ASSLAGQTQY
abundance: -; j_gene: TRBJ1-2; d_gene: -; v_gene: TRBV2; CDR3aa: ASSEGYGYT
abundance: -; j_gene: TRBJ2-7; d_gene: -; v_gene: TRBV7-9; CDR3aa: ASSLGPSSSYEQY
abundance: -; j_gene: TRBJ2-1; d_gene: -; v_gene: TRBV27; CDR3aa: ASSLYGGTRKQF
abundance: -; j_gene: TRBJ1-2; d_gene: -; v_gene: TRBV19; CDR3aa: ASSKGQVDGYT
abundance: -; j_gene: TRBJ2-1; d_gene: TRBD2; v_gene: TRBV19; CDR3aa: ASRTSGSYNEQF
abundance: -; j_gene: TRBJ2-6; d_gene: -; v_gene: TRBV5-1; CDR3aa: ASSPQVGGANVLT
abundance: -; j_gene: TRBJ2-3; d_gene: -; v_gene: TRBV29-1; CDR3aa: SVQLHSTDTQY
abundance: -; j_gene: TRBJ1-1; d_gene: -; v_gene: TRBV19; CDR3aa: ASSIERGASWETEAF
abundance: -; j_gene: TRBJ2-1; d_gene: -; v_gene: TRBV29-1; CDR3aa: SVEGDHNEQF
abundance: -; j_gene: TRBJ2-5; d_gene: -; v_gene: TRBV5-8; CDR3aa: ASSFRAEETQY
abundance: -; j_gene: TRBJ1-2; d_gene: TRBD1; v_gene: TRBV30; CDR3aa: AWRDRVDYGYT
abundance: few; j_gene: TRBJ1-2; d_gene: -; v_gene: TRBV30; CDR3aa: ASTNGVANYGYT
abundance: once; j_gene: TRBJ1-1; d_gene: -; v_gene: TRBV7-9; CDR3aa: ASSPREGSMNTEAF
abundance: -; j_gene: TRBJ2-4; d_gene: -; v_gene: TRBV5-4; CDR3aa: ASSLMGEAKNIQY
abundance: once; j_gene: TRBJ2-7; d_gene: -; v_gene: TRBV19; CDR3aa: ASSIADARYEQY
abundance: -; j_gene: TRBJ2-2; d_gene: -; v_gene: TRBV4-3; CDR3aa: ASSQEAQKNTGELF
abundance: -; j_gene: TRBJ1-2; d_gene: -; v_gene: TRBV6-5; CDR3aa: ASYSGGYT
abundance: medium-sized; j_gene: TRBJ2-1; d_gene: -; v_gene: TRBV5-1; CDR3aa: ASSLLGSSYNEQF
abundance: -; j_gene: TRBJ1-5; d_gene: TRBD1; v_gene: TRBV6-6; CDR3aa: ASRLDRGGGEPQH
abundance: -; j_gene: TRBJ1-6; d_gene: -; v_gene: TRBV7-9; CDR3aa: ASSPRTYSPLH
abundance: -; j_gene: TRBJ2-3; d_gene: -; v_gene: TRBV4-3; CDR3aa: ASSQDAGLAGTDTQY
abundance: few; j_gene: TRBJ2-2; d_gene: -; v_gene: TRBV18; CDR3aa: ASSPLNTGELF